These 20 T cell receptor beta chains were all obtained from the same sample, sequenced in a study of blood T cell repertoires in COVID-19 (dated by TCRdb to the early 2020s). The library was prepared using the immunoSEQ multiplex PCR assay. TCRdb retrieved this table from immuneACCESS and kept in-frame rearrangements only. Not all clones are present; in checked studies, unresolved V genes account for under half, and no reason is known for the remainder. This sample holds about 300,000 clones; 70% to 90% were observed only once. Under 8% of the sample is in the top ten clones. The sample taken for sequencing was peripheral blood. The source of these receptors is a man aged 18 to 30 who had recovered from COVID-19.

The chain couples TRBV6-5 to TRBJ2-1; TRBD2 matches 12 bases. CDR1 MNHEY and CDR2 SVGAGI come from the germline V gene. The CDR3 is 16 amino acids. Losses at the gene ends were 1 base for V and 3 bases for J; bases not matched to a gene: 1. DNA for the CDR3: TGTGCCAGCAGTTACTGGACTAGCGGGGACTACAATGAGCAGTTCTTC. This gives the protein CASSYWTSGDYNEQFF.

This clone was seen once. The chain uses TRBV7-2 and TRBJ1-3, with D perhaps TRBD1 (6 bases). This CDR3 is 15 amino acids long. Trimming cost V 5 bases and J 3 bases, with 14 bases left between them. CDR1 SGHTA and CDR2 FQGNSA come from the germline V gene. The CDR3 nucleotides are TGTGCCAGCAGCCATAAACAGGGCCTTGGAAACACCATATATTTT. This encodes CASSHKQGLGNTIYF.

In its sample, this clone was seen a few times. The chain links TRBV27 to TRBJ2-2, with TRBD1 matching 12 bases. Germline CDR1 reads MNHEY; CDR2 reads SMNVEV (reference sequence). The V and J ends lost 8 bases and 6 bases, in that order; junction bases with no gene match: 13. This CDR3 has 17 amino acids. CDR3 coding DNA: TGTGCCAGCGGGGAGGGACAGGGGGCGAAAGGTGCCGGGGAGCTGTTTTTT. Translation gives CASGEGQGAKGAGELFF.

This chain joins TRBV2 and TRBJ2-3; D is ambiguous. The CDR3 is 14 residues long. V gave up 7 bases and J gave up 1 base, with 12 bases separating them. Germline V gene lookup returns CDR1 SNHLY and CDR2 FYNNEI. The CDR3 coding sequence is TGTGCCAGCACCCCGCGACGGGGCACAGATACGCAGTATTTT. It is translated as CASTPRRGTDTQYF.

The chain uses TRBV25-1 and TRBJ1-2; D ambiguous. Per germline, CDR1 MGHDK and CDR2 SYGVNS. The CDR3 extends over 15 amino acids. The V and J ends lost 1 base and 0 bases respectively, with 9 bases between them. The CDR3 reads CASSEWMETNYGYTF. For the CDR3, the DNA is TGTGCCAGCAGTGAATGGATGGAGACTAACTATGGCTACACCTTC.

The chain combines TRBV12-3 or TRBV12-4 with TRBJ2-5; D is unresolved. The CDR3 has 13 residues. With 1 base removed from V and 3 bases from J, the gap between germline ends came to 6 bases. The CDR3 loop is CASSLGHKETQYF. CDR3 bases: TGTGCCAGCAGTTTAGGCCACAAAGAGACCCAGTACTTC.

This clone was picked up a small number of times. This rearrangement joins TRBV19 to TRBJ1-5, with TRBD1 as a possible D gene (5 bases). The CDR3 sequence is 15 residues long. V shed 3 bases and J shed 6 bases, with 15 bases lying between them. Germline V lookup: CDR1 LNHDA, CDR2 SQIVND (reference sequence). CDR3 loop: CASSIGGGTRQPQHF. Here the CDR3 DNA reads TGTGCCAGTAGTATTGGGGGGGGGACGCGTCAGCCCCAGCATTTT.

V usage is TRBV4-1 and J usage is TRBJ1-4; maybe TRBD1 (6 bases). The germline V and J ends were trimmed by 0 bases and 4 bases, with 12 bases remaining between them. The CDR3 covers 16 residues. Germline values: CDR1 MGHRA, CDR2 YSYEKL. The chain's CDR3 is CASSQESRTVNEKLFF. CDR3 nucleotide sequence: TGCGCCAGCAGCCAAGAGTCTAGGACAGTTAATGAAAAACTGTTTTTT.

This chain uses TRBV4-1 with TRBJ2-3; D remains ambiguous. Deletions cut 1 base from V and 0 bases from J, with 8 bases between. The CDR3 sequence is 15 residues long. Germline V CDR1 and CDR2: MGHRA, YSYEKL. The DNA of the CDR3 is TGCGCCAGCAGCCAAGGCGACTCGAGCACAGATACGCAGTATTTT. Encoded protein: CASSQGDSSTDTQYF.

V usage is TRBV6-6 and J usage is TRBJ2-1, with 12 bases matching TRBD1. The CDR3 loop spans 15 amino acids. V gave up 6 bases and J gave up 6 bases; unmatched junction bases: 6. Germline V gene lookup returns CDR1 MNHNY and CDR2 SVGAGI (reference sequence). This CDR3 is CASRPGTGGRNEQFF. The DNA of the CDR3 is TGTGCCAGCAGACCCGGGACAGGGGGCCGCAATGAGCAGTTCTTC.

The V and J genes are TRBV9 and TRBJ2-7; D is undetermined. The V end was cut by 1 base, the J end by 2 bases, with 13 bases between. This CDR3 region has 15 residues. The germline gives CDR1 SGDLS, CDR2 YYNGEE. The CDR3: CASSVRSTPPYEQYF. The CDR3 bases are TGTGCCAGCAGCGTAAGGTCGACTCCACCCTACGAGCAGTACTTC. Together with reference TRBV9 and TRBJ2-7, the CDR3 gives the full variable domain: DSGVTQTPKHLITATGQRVTLRCSPRSGDLSVYWYQQSLDQGLQFLIQYYNGEERAKGNILERFSAQQFPDLHSELNLSSLELGDSALYFCASSVRSTPPYEQYFGPGTRLTVT.

The sample holds one count of this clone. The chain recombines TRBV7-9 with TRBJ2-1, with D perhaps TRBD1 (6 bases). Trimming took off 5 bases at V and 7 bases at J, with 12 bases between the two ends. Germline CDR1 reads SEHNR; CDR2 reads FQNEAQ (reference sequence). The CDR3 has 13 residues. CDR3 DNA sequence: TGTGCCAGCAGCCCTGTGGGGACAAATGAGCAGTTCTTC. Encoded protein: CASSPVGTNEQFF.

The chain carries TRBV30 and TRBJ2-3; 10 nucleotides match TRBD2. Germline V lookup: CDR1 GTSNPN, CDR2 SVGIG (reference sequence). This CDR3 is 15 amino acids long. J lost 5 bases, V lost 3 bases, and 8 bases had no gene match. The CDR3 coding sequence is TGTGCCTGGAGGAGGTTTCGGACTAGCGGAGATACGCAGTATTTT. Translation gives CAWRRFRTSGDTQYF.

The chain links TRBV6-1 to TRBJ1-1, with no clear D. CDR3 length: 15 residues. Germline CDR1 MNHNS, CDR2 SASEGT. With 0 bases removed from V and 10 bases from J, the gap between germline ends came to 18 bases. The CDR3 region has the DNA TGTGCCAGCAGTGAAGCAGATAGGTCGTCGGGAGGAGCTTTCTTT. Protein: CASSEADRSSGGAFF.

This sequence joins TRBV2 and TRBJ2-3, with TRBD2 matching 9 bases. The germline CDR1 and CDR2 sequences are SNHLY and FYNNEI. V lost 7 bases and J lost 2; bases outside the gene matches: 10. This CDR3 comprises 16 residues. The CDR3 region is CASTLGAGGDTDTQYF. DNA of the CDR3: TGTGCCAGCACCCTGGGGGCGGGGGGGGACACAGATACGCAGTATTTT. Supplemented by reference TRBV2 and TRBJ2-3, the full variable domain reads EPEVTQTPSHQVTQMGQEVILRCVPISNHLYFYWYRQILGQKVEFLVSFYNNEISEKSEIFDDQFSVERPDGSNFTLKIRSTKLEDSAMYFCASTLGAGGDTDTQYFGPGTRLTVL.

This chain links TRBV27 with TRBJ1-2; possible D gene TRBD1, 6 bases. Germline V gene lookup returns CDR1 MNHEY and CDR2 SMNVEV (reference sequence). The CDR3 contains 14 residues. Trimming shortened V by 5 bases and J by 5 bases, and 15 bases separated the two germline ends. This CDR3 is CASSTAQGNYGYTF. The CDR3 coding sequence is TGTGCCAGCAGTACCGCCCAGGGGAATTATGGCTACACCTTC.

The rearrangement links TRBV11-2 to TRBJ2-1, with D perhaps matching TRBD2 (5 bases). V was cut by 4 bases and J by 4 bases, with 11 bases left in between. From germline, CDR1 is SGHAT and CDR2 FQNNGV. CDR3 length: 14 residues. The CDR3 sequence: CASSSPSGYNEQFF. DNA of the CDR3: TGTGCCAGCAGCTCCCCCAGCGGTTACAATGAGCAGTTCTTC. Full variable domain (rest looked up from reference TRBV11-2 and TRBJ2-1): EAGVAQSPRYKIIEKRQSVAFWCNPISGHATLYWYQQILGQGPKLLIQFQNNGVVDDSQLPKDRFSAERLKGVDSTLKIQPAKLEDSAVYLCASSSPSGYNEQFFGPGTRLTVL.

DNA of the CDR3: TGTGCCAGCTCACAACTCCGGGATGACGGGAATGGCTACACCTTC. Its protein is CASSQLRDDGNGYTF. The chain has TRBV18 and TRBJ1-2; the D is unclear. The V and J ends lost 4 bases and 6 bases respectively, with 18 bases between them. The CDR3 has 15 residues. CDR1 is KGHSH and CDR2 is LQKENI in the germline V gene. Full variable domain (outside the CDR3, taken from reference TRBV18 and TRBJ1-2): NAGVMQNPRHLVRRRGQEARLRCSPMKGHSHVYWYRQLPEEGLKFMVYLQKENIIDESGMPKERFSAEFPKEGPSILRIQQVVRGDSAAYFCASSQLRDDGNGYTFGSGTRLTVV.

This rearrangement joins TRBV6-5 to TRBJ1-1; D gene uncertain. The CDR3 totals 13 residues. The germline V gene has CDR1 MNHEY and CDR2 SVGAGI. Between the trimmed V and J ends, which lost 8 bases and 6 bases, there was a span of 16 bases. This chain's CDR3 is CASPSRTTSEAFF. The CDR3 DNA reads TGTGCCAGCCCTTCCCGGACTACGTCTGAAGCTTTCTTT.

J is TRBJ1-5 and V is TRBV5-1; 9 bases are shared with TRBD1. J was trimmed by 0 bases and V by 4 bases; bases with no gene match: 5. This CDR3 comprises 16 residues. CDR1 SGHRS and CDR2 YFSETQ come from the germline V gene. CDR3 DNA sequence: TGCGCCAGCAGCCCCGGGACAGGGTATAGCAATCAGCCCCAGCATTTT. It is translated as CASSPGTGYSNQPQHF.